This TCR beta chain was found in a study of Graves' ophthalmopathy and Graves' hyperthyroidism. This clonotype has ten or more counts. Patients were diagnosed from clinical symptoms, serum thyroxine, TRAb, thyroid ultrasound and orbital computed tomography. For repertoire sequencing, the TCR beta CDR3 regions were amplified from RNA transcripts. HTBI primers were employed in first-round RT-PCR, then a second-round multiplex PCR followed. MiXCR was run by TCRdb on the multiplex PCR reads, yielding one entry per CDR3 protein. The sample yields fewer than 350,000 distinct CDR3 sequences, under 20% seen once. CDR3 length: 14 amino acids. Germline V gives CDR1 SGDLS, CDR2 YYNGEE. Trimming left V 3 bases short and J 2 bases short, with 12 bases between.

The sequence was obtained from an adult man with Graves' ophthalmopathy. Sequencing was carried out using peripheral blood. J is TRBJ2-7 and V is TRBV9; possible D gene TRBD1, 7 bases. The CDR3 nucleotides are TGTGCCAGCAGCGGGGGGGACAGCCCCTACGAGCAGTACTTC. It codes for CASSGGDSPYEQYF.